This TCR beta chain stems from a study of T cell repertoires in cytomegalovirus infection. TCRdb reprocessed the reads via MiXCR and lists one record per CDR3 protein. The sample holds some 700,000 distinct CDR3 sequences, 35% to 45% seen once. With 0 bases clipped from V and 9 bases from J, the junction kept 4 bases outside the gene matches. The germline gives CDR1 PRHDT, CDR2 FYEKMQ (reference sequence). The CDR3 spans 15 residues. The sequenced sample consisted of PBMCs. The gene calls are TRBV13 and TRBJ2-1; 11 nucleotides match TRBD2. This TCR was recovered from a human donor in good health (CMV status not recorded). Some clones in this sample may be carry-over from other donors' samples. This CDR3 is CASSLGTSGVGEQFF. The CDR3 coding sequence is TGTGCCAGCAGCTTAGGGACTAGCGGGGTTGGTGAGCAGTTCTTC.